One sample yielded the 8 T cell receptor beta chains listed below, sequenced in a study of human T cells and chemical hapten exposure. The time point denotes: patch test 2, 6 weeks after DPC sensitization. Treatment indicated: therapeutic diphenylcyclopropenone sensitization with weekly scalp DPC. Using its own MiXCR run on the RACE reads, TCRdb lists one record per CDR3 protein. Altogether fewer than 85,000 distinct CDR3 sequences are present, 10% being singletons, with the ten largest covering approximately 2.5%. This sample comprised whole blood, obtained in connection with sensitization to the hapten diphenylcyclopropenone (DPC). These receptors originate from a woman in her twenties or thirties with alopecia areata. Some clones in this sample may be carry-over from other donors' samples.

This clonotype was counted many times. V gene TRBV28 combines with J gene TRBJ1-4, with 8 bases lining up with TRBD1. This CDR3 contains 15 residues. The germline gives CDR1 MDHEN, CDR2 SYDVKM. After removal of 5 bases from V and 6 bases from J, the junction contained 8 bases not matched to a gene. The CDR3 sequence: CASSTIGQGDEKLFF. For the CDR3, the DNA is TGTGCCAGCAGTACGATCGGACAGGGCGATGAAAAACTGTTTTTT.

This clonotype was picked up many times. The chain combines TRBV7-9 with TRBJ2-5; 7 nucleotides match TRBD1. There are 16 residues in the CDR3. CDR1 SEHNR and CDR2 FQNEAQ come from the germline V gene (reference sequence). V lost 1 base, J lost 3 bases, and 8 bases stayed unmatched. The CDR3: CASSLGDSLDEETQYF. CDR3 nucleotides: TGTGCCAGCAGCTTAGGGGACAGCTTGGACGAAGAGACCCAGTACTTC.

This clonotype was observed at least ten times. The chain recombines TRBV23-1 with TRBJ1-4; TRBD1 matches 9 bases. TRBV23-1 is flagged as an ORF with uncertain function. Trimming cost V 3 bases and J 1 base; bases outside gene matches: 3. This CDR3 spans 16 amino acids. CDR3 residues: CASSHGTGKTNEKLFF. DNA of the CDR3: TGCGCCAGCAGTCACGGGACAGGGAAAACTAATGAAAAACTGTTTTTT.

The V gene is TRBV6-1, the J gene TRBJ1-6; TRBD1 matches 10 bases. There are 15 residues in the CDR3. The trim removed 6 bases at V and 5 bases at J, leaving 4 bases unmatched. Germline assignment: CDR1 MNHNS and CDR2 SASEGT. The CDR3, as DNA: TGTGCCAGCAGGCCCGGGACAGGGGATAATTCACCCCTCCACTTT. This sequence encodes CASRPGTGDNSPLHF.

This clonotype was seen at least ten times. The chain combines TRBV6-5 with TRBJ1-1; D is perhaps TRBD1 (6 bases). This CDR3 is built from 16 residues. V was clipped by 6 bases and J by 5 bases, with 22 bases between them. From germline, CDR1 is MNHEY and CDR2 SVGAGI. The CDR3 protein is CASSRILQGGRTEAFF. The CDR3 bases are TGTGCCAGCAGCCGAATACTACAGGGAGGCCGGACTGAAGCTTTCTTT.

This clonotype has a count of ten or more. The rearrangement joins TRBV5-6 to TRBJ1-2; D is perhaps TRBD1 (5 bases). The CDR3 totals 15 residues. The germline V gene has CDR1 SGHDT and CDR2 YYEEEE. The V end lost 5 bases, the J end lost 4 bases, and 18 bases lay between the germline ends. The chain's CDR3 is CASSIGTYRFYGYTF. The CDR3 region has the DNA TGTGCCAGCAGTATCGGGACCTATCGGTTCTATGGCTACACCTTC.

This clonotype was recorded a few times. The chain combines TRBV7-8 with TRBJ1-5; weak D call: TRBD1 (6 bases). Between the trimmed V and J ends, which lost 3 bases and 6 bases, there was a span of 15 bases. The CDR3 spans 15 residues. Per the germline V gene, CDR1 is SGHVS and CDR2 is FQNEAQ. The CDR3 reads CASSLETGLGQPQHF. The CDR3 nucleotides read TGTGCCAGCAGCTTGGAAACAGGGCTTGGTCAGCCCCAGCATTTT.

This clonotype was counted at least ten times. J is TRBJ1-1 and V is TRBV4-1; D ambiguous. Germline values: CDR1 MGHRA, CDR2 YSYEKL. This CDR3 contains 14 residues. V was cut by 4 bases and J by 6 bases, with 15 bases left in between. CDR3 nucleotides: TGCGCCAGCAGCCGACCAGATGGCTTGGCTGAAGCTTTCTTT. Amino acids: CASSRPDGLAEAFF.